The clone carrying this TCR beta chain was picked up many times. A single record per CDR3 protein comes from TCRdb applying MiXCR to the 5' RACE reads. The sample yields more than 45,000 distinct CDR3 sequences, 5.6% seen once. V was cut by 0 bases and J by 0 bases, with 11 bases left in between. The V gene's germline CDR1 is SGHAT and CDR2 FQNNGV. The CDR3 has 16 amino acids. These data originate in a study of early T cells in non-severe SARS-CoV-2 infection. Material: whole blood. This sequence was found in an adult who was a healthcare worker with PCR-confirmed SARS-CoV-2 infection or an uninfected control (not recorded which). The chain combines TRBV11-2 with TRBJ1-1, with D possibly matching TRBD1 (6 bases). CDR3 loop: CASSLEWGALNTEAFF. For the CDR3, the DNA is TGTGCCAGCAGCTTAGAGTGGGGGGCCCTGAACACTGAAGCTTTCTTT. Combining the CDR3 with reference TRBV11-2 and TRBJ1-1 gives the whole variable domain EAGVAQSPRYKIIEKRQSVAFWCNPISGHATLYWYQQILGQGPKLLIQFQNNGVVDDSQLPKDRFSAERLKGVDSTLKIQPAKLEDSAVYLCASSLEWGALNTEAFFGQGTRLTVV.